What follows are 22 T cell receptor beta chains derived from one specimen sequenced in a study of blood T cell repertoires in COVID-19. Here immunoSEQ multiplex PCR was the method, and the copy in TCRdb shows in-frame clones only, minus some. This sample has 250,000 to 400,000 clones, with roughly 84% found just once. What was sequenced was peripheral blood. These receptors were taken from a man aged 45-65 years with active or convalescent COVID-19.

The V gene is TRBV6-1, the J gene TRBJ2-7; 10 bases align to TRBD2. In germline, CDR1 is MNHNS, CDR2 SASEGT. V trimming: 3 bases; J trimming: 2 bases; junction bases outside the gene matches: 4. The length of the CDR3 is 15 residues. CDR3 in amino acids: CASSERTSGPYEQYF. The CDR3 DNA is TGTGCCAGCAGTGAGAGGACTAGCGGTCCCTACGAGCAGTACTTC.

This chain uses TRBV7-9 with TRBJ2-6; D not certain. The V and J ends lost 2 bases and 0 bases respectively, with 5 bases between them. The CDR3 spans 15 residues. CDR1 is SEHNR, CDR2 FQNEAQ, per germline (reference sequence). The CDR3, as DNA: TGTGCCAGCAGCTTAATGTACTCTGGGGCCAACGTCCTGACTTTC. It is translated as CASSLMYSGANVLTF.

The count of this clone is one. The rearrangement uses TRBV6-6 and TRBJ1-1; no clear D gene. There are 11 residues in the CDR3. The V end was cut by 11 bases, the J end by 6 bases, with 13 bases between. The V gene's germline CDR1 is MNHNY and CDR2 SVGAGI (reference sequence). The CDR3 coding sequence is TGTGCCGTAGACAATAACGCTGAAGCTTTCTTT. Translation gives CAVDNNAEAFF.

This clone has only a few counts. V is TRBV5-6 and J is TRBJ2-2; TRBD1 matches at 7 bases. The germline CDR1 and CDR2 sequences are SGHDT and YYEEEE. V lost 4 bases to trimming and J lost 4 bases; unmatched junction nucleotides: 10. The CDR3 contains 16 residues. CDR3 amino acids: CASSHLLQGSTGELFF. CDR3 bases: TGTGCCAGCAGCCACCTTTTACAGGGGAGCACCGGGGAGCTGTTTTTT. The variable domain in full, with the rest retrieved from reference TRBV5-6 and TRBJ2-2, is DAGVTQSPTHLIKTRGQQVTLRCSPKSGHDTVSWYQQALGQGPQFIFQYYEEEERQRGNFPDRFSGHQFPNYSSELNVNALLLGDSALYLCASSHLLQGSTGELFFGEGSRLTVL.

This rearrangement joins TRBV28 to TRBJ1-5; the D is unclear. Trimming left V 2 bases short and J 2 bases short, with 13 bases between. This CDR3 region has 16 residues. Germline CDR1 and CDR2: MDHEN and SYDVKM. In DNA, the CDR3 is TGTGCCAGCAGTTTACCGGGCCCCGGGGGCAATCAGCCCCAGCATTTT. This sequence encodes CASSLPGPGGNQPQHF.

This chain links TRBV15 with TRBJ1-4, with 11 nucleotides matching TRBD1. Germline CDR1 reads LNHNV; CDR2 reads YYDKDF (reference sequence). This CDR3 has 16 amino acids. V lost 1 base and J lost 8; bases outside the gene matches: 6. The CDR3, as DNA: TGTGCCACCAGCAGAGGCGGGACAGGGGGACAAGAAAAACTGTTTTTT. This encodes CATSRGGTGGQEKLFF. Full variable domain (remainder filled in from reference TRBV15 and TRBJ1-4): DAMVIQNPRYQVTQFGKPVTLSCSQTLNHNVMYWYQQKSSQAPKLLFHYYDKDFNNEADTPDNFQSRRPNTSFCFLDIRSPGLGDTAMYLCATSRGGTGGQEKLFFGSGTQLSVL.

This chain joins TRBV5-1 and TRBJ2-7, with TRBD1 identical over 7 bases. The CDR3 loop spans 16 amino acids. The junction had 8 bases not matched to a gene; V was cut back by 1 base and J by 1 base. CDR1 is SGHRS, CDR2 YFSETQ, per germline. The CDR3 DNA is TGCGCCAGCAGCTTGAAAGGTGGGGGACAGTCCTACGAGCAGTACTTC. It specifies CASSLKGGGQSYEQYF.

The chain carries TRBV7-3 and TRBJ2-3; D is ambiguous. Germline V gene sequence: CDR1 SGHTA, CDR2 FQGTGA. Trimming removed 5 bases at V and 5 bases at J, with 14 bases between. This CDR3 contains 14 residues. In DNA form, the CDR3 reads TGTGCCAGCAGCCCAAGTAGAGTTTTAGATACGCAGTATTTT. As protein: CASSPSRVLDTQYF.

CDR3 residues: CSVMRESEKLFF. CDR3 bases: TGCAGCGTTATGCGGGAAAGTGAAAAACTGTTTTTT. The rearrangement links TRBV29-1 to TRBJ1-4; D unresolved. This CDR3 contains 12 residues. CDR1 and CDR2 from the germline V gene are SQVTM and ANQGSEA. Trimming took 5 bases from V and 7 from J, leaving 11 bases between them.

The chain is built from TRBV14 and TRBJ2-2; D remains ambiguous. CDR3 length: 15 amino acids. CDR1 and CDR2 from the germline V gene are SGHDN and FVKESK. The V and J ends lost 1 base and 4 bases respectively, with 10 bases between them. The CDR3 protein is CASSQAGRGTGELFF. The CDR3 region has the DNA TGTGCCAGCAGCCAAGCCGGTCGTGGCACCGGGGAGCTGTTTTTT.

The J gene is TRBJ2-5, the V gene TRBV6-1; 11 bases line up with TRBD2. CDR3 length equals 17 residues. Germline trimming cut 4 bases from V and 0 bases from J; bases unmatched to any gene: 7. The germline CDR1 and CDR2 sequences are MNHNS and SASEGT. CDR3 in DNA: TGTGCCAGCAGTGGCTTCGGGACTAGCGGATACCAAGAGACCCAGTACTTC. Translated, it gives CASSGFGTSGYQETQYF.

This chain connects TRBV7-9 to TRBJ2-1; maybe TRBD1 (6 bases). The germline V gene has CDR1 SEHNR and CDR2 FQNEAQ (reference sequence). V lost 11 bases, J lost 4 bases, and 15 bases lay in between. The CDR3 is made up of 13 amino acids. The CDR3 coding sequence is TGTGCCGTGGGGGCAGGGTCGTACAATGAGCAGTTCTTC. Translation: CAVGAGSYNEQFF.

The V call is TRBV14, the J call TRBJ1-1; D unclear. Trimming cost V 2 bases and J 1 base, with 5 bases left between them. Germline lookup yields CDR1 SGHDN and CDR2 FVKESK. CDR3 length: 13 residues. CDR3 coding DNA: TGTGCCAGCAGCCAACAGTCGAACACTGAAGCTTTCTTT. Amino acids: CASSQQSNTEAFF.

The rearrangement links TRBV7-9 to TRBJ1-1, with unresolved D. Germline V gene lookup returns CDR1 SEHNR and CDR2 FQNEAQ (reference sequence). The CDR3 runs 12 residues. V lost 1 base, J lost 8 bases, and 8 bases lay in between. The CDR3 region has the DNA TGTGCCAGCAGCTTAGAAGCCCGAGAAGCTTTCTTT. Amino acids: CASSLEAREAFF.

V is TRBV15 and J is TRBJ2-7; 7 bases match TRBD1. There are 14 residues in the CDR3. J gave up 0 bases and V 3 bases, and 2 bases lay outside the gene matches. The germline CDR1 and CDR2 sequences are LNHNV and YYDKDF (reference sequence). CDR3 in DNA: TGTGCCACCAGCAGGGACAGGTCCTCCTACGAGCAGTACTTC. Residues: CATSRDRSSYEQYF.

The chain has TRBV28 and TRBJ1-2; 7 bases map to TRBD1. The CDR3 covers 12 residues. J was trimmed by 8 bases and V by 2 bases; bases with no gene match: 2. Per the germline V gene, CDR1 is MDHEN and CDR2 is SYDVKM. The CDR3 DNA follows: TGTGCCAGCAGTTTAAGGGGACAGGGCTACACCTTC. Translation gives CASSLRGQGYTF.

This chain links TRBV18 with TRBJ2-7, with 11 bases aligning to TRBD2. Germline loops: CDR1 KGHSH, CDR2 LQKENI. The CDR3 contains 15 residues. V lost 3 bases, J lost 0 bases, and 1 base stayed unmatched. CDR3 nucleotides: TGTGCCAGCTCACCTAGCGGGGGGGCCTCCTACGAGCAGTACTTC. Its translation: CASSPSGGASYEQYF. Looking up the rest from reference TRBV18 and TRBJ2-7 gives the full variable domain: NAGVMQNPRHLVRRRGQEARLRCSPMKGHSHVYWYRQLPEEGLKFMVYLQKENIIDESGMPKERFSAEFPKEGPSILRIQQVVRGDSAAYFCASSPSGGASYEQYFGPGTRLTVT.

The chain employs TRBV5-1 and TRBJ1-1; TRBD1 agrees at 7 bases. The CDR3 spans 17 residues. J was trimmed by 1 base and V by 2 bases; bases with no gene match: 11. Germline CDR1 and CDR2: SGHRS and YFSETQ. Here the CDR3 DNA reads TGCGCCAGCAGCTTCTCCGGGACAGCCTACCAGAACACTGAAGCTTTCTTT. Encoded protein: CASSFSGTAYQNTEAFF. Variable domain in full (rest from reference TRBV5-1 and TRBJ1-1): KAGVTQTPRYLIKTRGQQVTLSCSPISGHRSVSWYQQTPGQGLQFLFEYFSETQRNKGNFPGRFSGRQFSNSRSEMNVSTLELGDSALYLCASSFSGTAYQNTEAFFGQGTRLTVV.

As to this clone: The sample contains more than one DNA sequence encoding this CDR3. V gene TRBV6-5 combines with J gene TRBJ1-1, with D hard to call. The CDR3 loop spans 12 amino acids. V was shortened by 3 bases and J by 4 bases, with 6 bases between the two germline ends. Germline V gene lookup returns CDR1 MNHEY and CDR2 SVGAGI. CDR3 coding DNA: TGTGCCAGCAGTTATGCGGGCACTGAAGCTTTCTTT. Protein: CASSYAGTEAFF.

The chain has TRBV10-3 and TRBJ1-5; 10 bases line up with TRBD1. Trimming took 6 bases from V and 2 from J; bases not matched to a gene: 4. Germline V CDR1 and CDR2: ENHRY, SYGVKD. CDR3 length: 15 amino acids. CDR3 sequence (DNA): TGTGCCATCAGCCGGGACAGGGGTGGCAATCAGCCCCAGCATTTT. As protein: CAISRDRGGNQPQHF.

V gene TRBV5-1 combines with J gene TRBJ1-1; 9 bases are a match to TRBD1. Germline CDR1 SGHRS, CDR2 YFSETQ. This CDR3 has 13 residues. J gave up 7 bases and V 4 bases, and 5 bases lay outside the gene matches. CDR3 loop: CASSRGQGNEAFF. The CDR3 coding sequence is TGCGCCAGCAGCCGCGGACAGGGGAATGAAGCTTTCTTT.

The chain uses TRBV5-1 and TRBJ1-4, with D uncertain. The length of the CDR3 is 15 residues. Germline V gene sequence: CDR1 SGHRS, CDR2 YFSETQ. Trimming took 4 bases from V and 7 from J, leaving 17 bases between them. In DNA form, the CDR3 reads TGCGCCAGCAGCCCAACCCCGGGGTTGGGTGAAAAACTGTTTTTT. Its translation: CASSPTPGLGEKLFF.